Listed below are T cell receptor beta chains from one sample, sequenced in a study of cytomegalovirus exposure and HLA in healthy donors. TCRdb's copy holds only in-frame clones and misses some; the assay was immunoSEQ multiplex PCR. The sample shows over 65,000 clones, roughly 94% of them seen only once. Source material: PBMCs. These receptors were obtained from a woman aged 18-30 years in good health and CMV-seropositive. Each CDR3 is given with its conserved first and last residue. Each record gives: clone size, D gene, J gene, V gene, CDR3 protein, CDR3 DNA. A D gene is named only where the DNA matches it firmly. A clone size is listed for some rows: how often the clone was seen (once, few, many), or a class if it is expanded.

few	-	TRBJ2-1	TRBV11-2	CASSLDGTSYNEQFF	TGTGCCAGCAGCTTAGACGGGACAAGTTACAATGAGCAGTTCTTC
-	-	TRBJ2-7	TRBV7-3	CASSLLGAGNEQYF	TGTGCCAGCAGCTTATTGGGGGCTGGAAACGAGCAGTACTTC
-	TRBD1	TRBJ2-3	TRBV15	CATTRRDRASTDTQYF	TGTGCCACCACCAGAAGAGACAGGGCTAGCACAGATACGCAGTATTTT
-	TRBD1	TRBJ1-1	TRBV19	CASSINSDRGVGNTEAFF	TGTGCCAGTAGTATTAATTCAGACAGGGGTGTTGGAAACACTGAAGCTTTCTTT
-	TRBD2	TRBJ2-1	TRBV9	CASSVGTSGGNEQFF	TGTGCCAGCAGCGTAGGTACTAGCGGGGGCAATGAGCAGTTCTTC
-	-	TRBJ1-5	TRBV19	CASRVYSNQPQHF	TGTGCCAGCCGTGTCTATAGCAATCAGCCCCAGCATTTT
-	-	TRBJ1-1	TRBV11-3	CASSAVGTWGPMNTEAFF	TGTGCCAGCAGCGCCGTAGGGACATGGGGACCCATGAACACTGAAGCTTTCTTT
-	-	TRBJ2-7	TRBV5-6	CASSLVGVYEQYF	TGTGCCAGCAGCTTGGTCGGGGTCTACGAGCAGTACTTC
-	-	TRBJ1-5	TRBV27	CASRDRFYSNQPQHF	TGTGCCAGCAGAGACAGGTTCTATAGCAATCAGCCCCAGCATTTT
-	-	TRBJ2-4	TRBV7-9	CASSFGPKSRNIQYF	TGTGCCAGCAGCTTCGGTCCCAAATCTCGGAACATTCAGTACTTC
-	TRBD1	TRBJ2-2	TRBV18	CASSPRQGGAGELFF	TGTGCCAGCTCACCCCGACAGGGTGGGGCCGGGGAGCTGTTTTTT
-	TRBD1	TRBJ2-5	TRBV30	CAWRSGGQETQYF	TGTGCCTGGAGATCAGGGGGACAAGAGACCCAGTACTTC
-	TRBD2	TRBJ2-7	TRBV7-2	CASSLSRGGASYEQYF	TGTGCCAGCAGCTTAAGTCGGGGGGGCGCCTCCTACGAGCAGTACTTC
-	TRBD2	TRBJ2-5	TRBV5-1	CASRPGSGRAWETQYF	TGCGCCAGCAGGCCCGGTAGCGGGAGGGCCTGGGAGACCCAGTACTTC
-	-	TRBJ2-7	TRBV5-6	CASSLSGSSGQYF	TGTGCCAGCAGCTTGTCGGGGTCTTCCGGGCAGTACTTC
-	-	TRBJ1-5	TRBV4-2	CASSQSHNPGFQPQHF	TGTGCCAGCAGCCAAAGTCACAATCCGGGTTTTCAGCCCCAGCATTTT
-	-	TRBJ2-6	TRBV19	CASSIRRSLVSGANVLTF	TGTGCCAGTAGTATACGCCGGTCCTTGGTCTCTGGGGCCAACGTCCTGACTTTC
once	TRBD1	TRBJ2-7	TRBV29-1	CSVEDLVTSPRGEQYF	TGCAGCGTTGAAGATCTTGTAACTAGTCCCAGGGGGGAGCAGTACTTC
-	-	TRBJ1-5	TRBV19	CASSIRRGGHARNQPQHF	TGTGCCAGTAGTATTAGAAGGGGGGGACACGCAAGGAATCAGCCCCAGCATTTT
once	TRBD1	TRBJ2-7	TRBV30	CAWRTGVYEQYF	TGTGCCTGGAGAACAGGGGTATACGAGCAGTACTTC
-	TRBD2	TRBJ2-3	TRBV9	CASSPRTSGSPDTQYF	TGTGCCAGCAGCCCCCGGACTAGCGGGAGCCCAGATACGCAGTATTTT
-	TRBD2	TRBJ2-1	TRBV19	CASQSGTYNEQFF	TGTGCCAGTCAAAGCGGGACCTACAATGAGCAGTTCTTC
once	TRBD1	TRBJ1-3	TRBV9	CASSVRDSRSGNTIYF	TGTGCCAGCAGCGTGAGGGACAGCCGCTCTGGAAACACCATATATTTT
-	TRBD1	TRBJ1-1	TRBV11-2	CASSFQGANTEAFF	TGTGCCAGCAGCTTTCAGGGGGCGAACACTGAAGCTTTCTTT
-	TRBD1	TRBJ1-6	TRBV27	CASSFGTGGSSPLHF	TGTGCCAGCAGTTTTGGGACAGGGGGGAGTTCACCCCTCCACTTT
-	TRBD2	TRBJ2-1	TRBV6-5	CASSSPLAGGYNEQFF	TGTGCCAGCAGTTCCCCTCTAGCGGGGGGCTACAATGAGCAGTTCTTC
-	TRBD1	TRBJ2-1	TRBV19	CASSPGTGGLYNEQFF	TGTGCCAGTAGTCCCGGGACAGGGGGGCTTTACAATGAGCAGTTCTTC
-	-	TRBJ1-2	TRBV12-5	CASAPEQGGNYGYTF	TGTGCTAGTGCCCCCGAACAGGGAGGGAACTATGGCTACACCTTC
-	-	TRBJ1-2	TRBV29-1	CSVEDLRGNYGYTF	TGCAGCGTTGAAGATCTTCGGGGGAACTATGGCTACACCTTC
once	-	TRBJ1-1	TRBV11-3	CASSPGAEAFF	TGTGCCAGCAGCCCGGGGGCTGAAGCTTTCTTT
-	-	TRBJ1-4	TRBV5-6	CASSWGEGGRAEKLFF	TGTGCCAGCAGCTGGGGGGAGGGAGGAAGAGCTGAAAAACTGTTTTTT
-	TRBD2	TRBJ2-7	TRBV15	CATSREVAGAYEQYF	TGTGCCACCAGCAGGGAGGTGGCGGGGGCCTACGAGCAGTACTTC
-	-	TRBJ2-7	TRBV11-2	CASSLAGFAYEQYF	TGTGCCAGCAGCTTAGCAGGGTTTGCCTACGAGCAGTACTTC
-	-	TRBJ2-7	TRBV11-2	CASSLVRVGEQYF	TGTGCCAGCAGCTTAGTACGGGTTGGCGAGCAGTACTTC
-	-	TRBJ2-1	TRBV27	CASTAKRVRLFPYNEQFF	TGTGCCAGCACCGCCAAGCGGGTCCGCCTTTTCCCCTACAATGAGCAGTTCTTC
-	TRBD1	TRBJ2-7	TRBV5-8	CASSSVGQSYEQYF	TGTGCCAGCAGCTCCGTGGGACAGTCCTACGAGCAGTACTTC
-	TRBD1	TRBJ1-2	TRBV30	CAWSTGGDGYTF	TGTGCCTGGAGCACAGGGGGGGATGGCTACACCTTC
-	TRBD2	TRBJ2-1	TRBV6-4	CASSLTSGGANEQFF	TGTGCCAGCAGTCTCACTAGCGGGGGGGCTAATGAGCAGTTCTTC
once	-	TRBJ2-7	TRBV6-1	CASSVTQTYEQYF	TGTGCCAGCAGTGTTACGCAGACCTACGAGCAGTACTTC
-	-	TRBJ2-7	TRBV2	CASSWDWDEQYF	TGTGCCAGCAGTTGGGACTGGGACGAGCAGTACTTC
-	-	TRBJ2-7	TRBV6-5	CASSYDGGAYEQYF	TGTGCCAGCAGTTATGATGGGGGCGCCTACGAGCAGTACTTC
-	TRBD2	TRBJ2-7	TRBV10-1	CASSDGGVSYEQYF	TGCGCCAGCAGTGATGGGGGGGTCTCCTACGAGCAGTACTTC
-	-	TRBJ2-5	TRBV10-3	CAIPCRTQYF	TGTGCCATCCCTTGTCGGACCCAGTACTTC
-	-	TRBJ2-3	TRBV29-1	CSVDQGTDTQYF	TGCAGCGTTGATCAGGGGACAGATACGCAGTATTTT
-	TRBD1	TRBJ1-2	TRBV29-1	CSVEEQGAIGYTF	TGCAGCGTTGAAGAACAGGGGGCGATTGGCTACACCTTC
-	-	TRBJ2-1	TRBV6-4	CASSSSAGTYNEQFF	TGTGCCAGCAGTTCGTCGGCGGGGACCTACAATGAGCAGTTCTTC
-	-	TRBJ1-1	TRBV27	CASMFGGYSRLNTEAFF	TGTGCCAGCATGTTCGGGGGATATTCCCGGTTGAACACTGAAGCTTTCTTT
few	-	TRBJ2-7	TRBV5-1	CASSPGIDYEQYF	TGCGCCAGCAGCCCCGGGATCGACTACGAGCAGTACTTC
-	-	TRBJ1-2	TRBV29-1	CSVERGNYGYTF	TGCAGCGTTGAACGGGGGAACTATGGCTACACCTTC